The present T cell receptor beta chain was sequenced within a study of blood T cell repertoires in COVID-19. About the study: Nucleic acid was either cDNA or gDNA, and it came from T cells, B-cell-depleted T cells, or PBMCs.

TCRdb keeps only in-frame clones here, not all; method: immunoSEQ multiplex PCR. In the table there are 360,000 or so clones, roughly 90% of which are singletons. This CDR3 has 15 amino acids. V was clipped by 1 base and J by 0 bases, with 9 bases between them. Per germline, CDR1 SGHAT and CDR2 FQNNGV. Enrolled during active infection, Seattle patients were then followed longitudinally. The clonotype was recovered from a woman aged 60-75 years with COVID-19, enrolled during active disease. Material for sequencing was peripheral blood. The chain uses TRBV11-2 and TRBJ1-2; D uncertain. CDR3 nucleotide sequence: TGTGCCAGCAGCTTAGTAACAACAGCTAACTATGGCTACACCTTC. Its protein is CASSLVTTANYGYTF.